This record covers a single T cell receptor beta chain. The sample is drawn from a study of blood T cell repertoires in COVID-19. V was cut by 5 bases and J by 2 bases, with 13 bases left in between. The germline V gene has CDR1 SGHTA and CDR2 FQGNSA. CDR3 length: 15 residues. Data came from immunoSEQ multiplex PCR; TCRdb stores just in-frame clones and leaves some out. The data show about 160,000 clones, 83% seen once. Participant reports of clinical history set cohort assignment. Sequenced: PBMCs or T cells enriched from blood (not recorded which). The chain couples TRBV7-2 to TRBJ2-1; D not certain. The TCR was taken from a woman between 50 and 59 years old who had recovered from COVID-19. CDR3 in DNA: TGTGCCAGCAGCCCCCTGGGCACGGCCTACAATGAGCAGTTCTTC. Translation gives CASSPLGTAYNEQFF.